A selection of T cell receptor beta chains follows, all from one sample in a study of blood T cell repertoires in COVID-19. The repertoire was sequenced with immunoSEQ multiplex PCR; TCRdb's copy has only in-frame clones and lacks some. The table records hundreds of thousands of clones, roughly 85% of them present only once. Material for sequencing was PBMCs or T cells enriched from blood (not recorded which). The receptors stem from a woman aged 50 to 65 who had recovered from COVID-19. Each CDR3 is given with its conserved first and last residue. D genes are given only for firm matches. For some rows the clone size is stated as once, few or many, or as a class when expanded; others skip it.

D: -
V: TRBV6-5
J: TRBJ1-2
size: -
CDR3: CASSYFPGANYGYTF
DNA: TGTGCCAGCAGTTACTTCCCGGGAGCTAACTATGGCTACACCTTC

D: -
V: TRBV7-2
J: TRBJ2-2
size: -
CDR3: CASSPRKGFTGELFF
DNA: TGTGCCAGCAGCCCAAGAAAGGGGTTCACCGGGGAGCTGTTTTTT

D: TRBD2
V: TRBV11-3
J: TRBJ2-1
size: -
CDR3: CASSYSGRRNEQFF
DNA: TGTGCCAGCAGCTACAGCGGGAGACGAAATGAGCAGTTCTTC

D: TRBD2
V: TRBV5-6
J: TRBJ2-3
size: once
CDR3: CASSTGLAVSTDTQYF
DNA: TGTGCCAGCAGCACGGGACTAGCGGTTAGCACAGATACGCAGTATTTT

D: TRBD1
V: TRBV7-2
J: TRBJ2-3
size: -
CDR3: CASSRDRGTDTQYF
DNA: TGTGCCAGCAGCCGTGACAGGGGGACAGATACGCAGTATTTT

D: TRBD1
V: TRBV7-9
J: TRBJ2-7
size: -
CDR3: CASSSRQGAGEQYF
DNA: TGTGCCAGCAGCTCCCGACAGGGGGCTGGCGAGCAGTACTTC

D: TRBD1
V: TRBV4-1
J: TRBJ1-4
size: -
CDR3: CASSQDRTGNEKLFF
DNA: TGCGCCAGCAGCCAAGACCGGACAGGGAATGAAAAACTGTTTTTT

D: -
V: TRBV29-1
J: TRBJ1-1
size: -
CDR3: CSVDGRPGYMNTEAFF
DNA: TGCAGCGTTGATGGGCGGCCAGGGTACATGAACACTGAAGCTTTCTTT

D: TRBD1
V: TRBV4-1
J: TRBJ2-1
size: -
CDR3: CASSQGGTGIKNEQFF
DNA: TGCGCCAGCAGCCAAGGGGGGACAGGGATCAAGAATGAGCAGTTCTTC

D: -
V: TRBV7-3
J: TRBJ2-3
size: -
CDR3: CASSLNQGRTDTQYF
DNA: TGTGCCAGCAGCTTAAACCAGGGAAGGACAGATACGCAGTATTTT

D: -
V: TRBV30
J: TRBJ2-2
size: -
CDR3: CARAATANTGELFF
DNA: TGTGCCCGGGCCGCCACGGCGAACACCGGGGAGCTGTTTTTT

D: -
V: TRBV30
J: TRBJ1-6
size: -
CDR3: CAWSLAGENSPLHF
DNA: TGTGCCTGGAGTCTCGCAGGGGAGAATTCACCCCTCCACTTT

D: -
V: TRBV4-1
J: TRBJ1-6
size: -
CDR3: CASSQDRGGVGGGSPLHF
DNA: TGCGCCAGCAGCCAAGATAGGGGGGGAGTGGGCGGAGGTTCACCCCTCCACTTT

D: -
V: TRBV30
J: TRBJ1-1
size: once
CDR3: CAWKYTSGAAMNTEAFF
DNA: TGTGCCTGGAAGTACACAAGCGGGGCAGCTATGAACACTGAAGCTTTCTTT

D: TRBD1
V: TRBV5-1
J: TRBJ1-1
size: -
CDR3: CASSLTGVMNTEAFF
DNA: TGCGCCAGCAGCTTGACAGGGGTAATGAACACTGAAGCTTTCTTT

D: TRBD2
V: TRBV7-2
J: TRBJ2-1
size: -
CDR3: CASSLFLAVTQSNEQFF
DNA: TGTGCCAGCAGCTTGTTCCTAGCGGTGACCCAATCCAATGAGCAGTTCTTC

D: TRBD1
V: TRBV5-1
J: TRBJ1-1
size: -
CDR3: CASSFGSTGGVVAFF
DNA: TGCGCCAGCAGCTTCGGTTCAACAGGGGGCGTGGTAGCTTTCTTT

D: TRBD2
V: TRBV7-3
J: TRBJ2-1
size: -
CDR3: CASSLGSGGKGEQFF
DNA: TGTGCCAGCAGCTTAGGTAGCGGGGGGAAAGGTGAGCAGTTCTTC

D: TRBD1
V: TRBV7-8
J: TRBJ1-5
size: -
CDR3: CASSLVAGGYSTPQHF
DNA: TGTGCCAGCAGCTTAGTGGCAGGGGGGTATTCAACGCCCCAGCATTTT

D: -
V: TRBV6-1
J: TRBJ1-6
size: -
CDR3: CASSESVGRGNSPLHF
DNA: TGTGCCAGCAGTGAATCAGTAGGAAGAGGAAATTCACCCCTCCACTTT

D: TRBD2
V: TRBV3-1/TRBV3-2
J: TRBJ2-1
size: -
CDR3: CASSHLAASSYNEQFF
DNA: TGTGCCAGCAGCCACCTAGCGGCAAGCTCCTACAATGAGCAGTTCTTC

D: TRBD1
V: TRBV30
J: TRBJ1-2
size: -
CDR3: CAWSWGQGDGYTF
DNA: TGTGCCTGGAGCTGGGGACAGGGAGACGGCTACACCTTC

D: -
V: TRBV7-9
J: TRBJ2-2
size: -
CDR3: CASSFSRTSGELFF
DNA: TGTGCCAGCAGCTTTAGCAGGACAAGCGGGGAGCTGTTTTTT

D: -
V: TRBV5-1
J: TRBJ1-1
size: -
CDR3: CASSLLDTQNTEAFF
DNA: TGCGCCAGCAGCTTATTGGACACCCAGAACACTGAAGCTTTCTTT

D: TRBD2
V: TRBV19
J: TRBJ2-3
size: -
CDR3: CASSMTSLRTDTQYF
DNA: TGTGCCAGTAGTATGACTAGCCTGAGGACAGATACGCAGTATTTT

D: TRBD1
V: TRBV3-1/TRBV3-2
J: TRBJ2-6
size: -
CDR3: CASRNRGLGANVLTF
DNA: TGTGCCAGCAGGAACAGGGGTCTTGGGGCCAACGTCCTGACTTTC

D: TRBD1
V: TRBV10-3
J: TRBJ2-3
size: once
CDR3: CAIREPGQGAGDTQYF
DNA: TGTGCCATCAGAGAACCGGGACAGGGGGCGGGAGATACGCAGTATTTT

D: -
V: TRBV5-1
J: TRBJ2-7
size: -
CDR3: CASSSGPSGYEQYF
DNA: TGCGCCAGCAGCTCTGGACCGAGCGGCTACGAGCAGTACTTC

D: TRBD1
V: TRBV5-4
J: TRBJ1-2
size: -
CDR3: CASSLGTGVYGYTF
DNA: TGTGCCAGCAGCTTAGGGACAGGGGTTTATGGCTACACCTTC

D: -
V: TRBV30
J: TRBJ2-1
size: -
CDR3: CAWSLSRGAGNEQFF
DNA: TGTGCCTGGAGTCTTAGCAGGGGGGCGGGCAATGAGCAGTTCTTC

D: TRBD1
V: TRBV5-1
J: TRBJ1-4
size: -
CDR3: CASSLRTGVNEKLFF
DNA: TGCGCCAGCAGCTTAAGGACAGGGGTTAATGAAAAACTGTTTTTT

D: TRBD1
V: TRBV3-1/TRBV3-2
J: TRBJ1-1
size: -
CDR3: CASTLNRGDTEAFF
DNA: TGTGCCAGCACGTTAAACAGGGGCGACACTGAAGCTTTCTTT

D: -
V: TRBV6-5
J: TRBJ1-2
size: -
CDR3: CASSYAGADGYTF
DNA: TGTGCCAGCAGTTACGCAGGGGCCGATGGCTACACCTTC

D: TRBD1
V: TRBV7-9
J: TRBJ1-1
size: -
CDR3: CASSSDGTGSAYRTEAFF
DNA: TGTGCCAGCAGCTCGGATGGGACAGGGTCGGCGTATCGCACTGAAGCTTTCTTT

D: -
V: TRBV19
J: TRBJ1-2
size: -
CDR3: CASSIDGRTYGYTF
DNA: TGTGCCAGTAGTATAGACGGACGGACATATGGCTACACCTTC

D: TRBD1
V: TRBV7-2
J: TRBJ1-1
size: -
CDR3: CASSFGKRGQGVSAFF
DNA: TGTGCCAGCAGCTTTGGGAAAAGGGGACAGGGAGTATCAGCTTTCTTT

D: -
V: TRBV19
J: TRBJ1-1
size: -
CDR3: CASSRRWSTEAFF
DNA: TGTGCCAGTAGTAGGAGATGGAGCACTGAAGCTTTCTTT

D: -
V: TRBV2
J: TRBJ1-1
size: few
CDR3: CASKGVTDMNTEAFF
DNA: TGTGCCAGCAAAGGGGTTACTGACATGAACACTGAAGCTTTCTTT

D: -
V: TRBV7-8
J: TRBJ2-5
size: -
CDR3: CASGRRGQETQYF
DNA: TGTGCCAGCGGGCGCCGGGGCCAAGAGACCCAGTACTTC

D: TRBD1
V: TRBV2
J: TRBJ1-5
size: once
CDR3: CASTGTGAIGNQPQHF
DNA: TGTGCCAGCACCGGGACAGGGGCTATCGGCAATCAGCCCCAGCATTTT

D: -
V: TRBV7-2
J: TRBJ2-7
size: -
CDR3: CASSLAGGPHEQYF
DNA: TGTGCCAGCAGCTTAGCGGGGGGGCCCCACGAGCAGTACTTC

D: -
V: TRBV7-9
J: TRBJ1-5
size: -
CDR3: CASSVPGEPQHF
DNA: TGTGCCAGCAGCGTTCCGGGGGAGCCCCAGCATTTT

D: -
V: TRBV7-2
J: TRBJ1-1
size: -
CDR3: CASSLVGGLKGEAFF
DNA: TGTGCCAGCAGCTTAGTGGGGGGTCTCAAAGGAGAAGCTTTCTTT